Reported below is one T cell receptor (beta chain). Its antigen remains unknown. The sample is drawn from a study of T cell responses to AZD1222 COVID-19 vaccine. Study-level findings and limits: The breadth and depth of Spike-specific TCRs increased once two AZD1222 doses had been given.

Generated by immunoSEQ multiplex PCR, the TCRdb table keeps only in-frame clones and is missing some. The sample consists of some 120,000 clones, around 83% of them appearing once. Germline CDR1 is MDHEN and CDR2 is SYDVKM. The J segment lost 11 bases and the V segment lost 2 bases, leaving 3 bases of the junction unmatched. This CDR3 has 12 residues. This chain connects TRBV28 to TRBJ1-5, with 7 bases matching TRBD1. This specimen was peripheral blood, taken 28 days after the second AZD1222 dose. The source of this sequence is an adult who received the AZD1222 COVID-19 vaccine. CDR3 in DNA: TGTGCCAGCAGTTTACTACAGGGGACCCAGCATTTT. Its protein product is CASSLLQGTQHF.